The rows below give T cell receptor beta chains drawn from one sample of a study of cytomegalovirus exposure and HLA in healthy donors. Using immunoSEQ multiplex PCR, the repertoire was profiled, and TCRdb retains in-frame clones only, with some absent. The profile shows 40,000 to 55,000 clones, roughly 93% of them singletons. Sequenced input: PBMCs. Receptors originate from a young woman in good health and CMV-seronegative. Each CDR3 is given with its conserved first and last residue.

CASSVDRTNYGYTF | TRBV9
CATKDRTEVNQPQHF | TRBV15
CATSRDLGAGQPQHF | TRBV15
CASSAGTVMNTEAFF | TRBV2
CASRTGTGGNYGYTF | TRBV28
CASSMTGDPNTEAFF | TRBV4-1
CASSLVAKSYNEQFF | TRBV7-6
CASSYGGVNTEAFF | TRBV6-5
CASSAGVADTQYF | TRBV9
CASAGGTYEQYF | TRBV4-2
CASSVSGTATTYEQYF | TRBV9
CASSLQGYQPQHF | TRBV7-8
CASSTVSSYEQYF | TRBV6-6
CASSVQGEYEQYF | TRBV9
CASSLGRSNQPQHF | TRBV28
CASSFGTASYNEQFF | TRBV5-1
CASSSGLAGAEQYF | TRBV7-8
CASSLAPTSAPYEQYF | TRBV11-2
CASSEGLAGAYEQYF | TRBV2
CASDTGLAGGLAQYF | TRBV2
CASSLGQGGLYEQYF | TRBV7-2
CASSFNGDNSPLHF | TRBV10-2
CASSLGQTYEQYF | TRBV4-1
CASSELRLYEKLFF | TRBV6-1
CASSQAGGSYNEQFF | TRBV2
CATQVGLYSYEQYF | TRBV28
CASKQTDIRAEAFF | TRBV5-1
CASSPPTRSYNEQFF | TRBV18
CAWSVRGRGGNQPQHF | TRBV30
CASSIVRGGEQYF | TRBV19
CTTPLREEQYF | TRBV10-1
CASSLANRENIQYF | TRBV7-7
CGSSYNEQFF | TRBV27
CASSLLAGGPLYNEQFF | TRBV7-8
CASRMTGATYNEQFF | TRBV6-5
CASSELRGTDTQYF | TRBV2
CASSSHPAEMNTEAFF | TRBV28
CASSFSGQGNVLTF | TRBV28
CASSEGPQETQYF | TRBV2
CASSPSDLAGELFF | TRBV18
CASSPTLGPSGNTIYF | TRBV6-6
CASSGDSYEQYF | TRBV7-9
CASSLQGTKNTEAFF | TRBV5-1
CATRTKGEGLDEQFF | TRBV10-3
CASSLGLYTEAFF | TRBV7-6
CASSYNRGYEQYF | TRBV7-2
CSVERQDSTNEKLFF | TRBV29-1
CASSVEDGRPLYNEQFF | TRBV9
CASSTGAPEGYGYTF | TRBV6-5
CASSVGFGSYEQYF | TRBV9
CASSEEQGASLYGYTF | TRBV6-1
CASSWTAYEQYF | TRBV7-9
CASSGDNYGYTF | TRBV7-9
CASSFSATGNYGYTF | TRBV28
CAISAMPPGENGNTIYF | TRBV10-3
CASSLVLGRASTDTQYF | TRBV11-2
CASSEVAGDQETQYF | TRBV6-1